The 17 T cell receptor beta chains given below trace back to one sample, sequenced in a study of shared clonotypes between healthy human individuals. Sequencing was performed with immunoSEQ multiplex PCR; in TCRdb, only in-frame clones are kept and a portion is missing. The table includes 2 million to 2.5 million clones, more than 90% detected once. The source material was naive CD4+ T cells sorted from blood. The subset denotes: CD45RA+ positively selected. These receptors all stem from a young man in good health.

The CDR3 DNA follows: TGTGCCAGCAGTCCTTCCCGGGGGACCGGGAGGGAGACCCAGTACTTC. This gives the protein CASSPSRGTGRETQYF. The chain is built from TRBV27 and TRBJ2-5; 7 bases line up with TRBD2. The CDR3 has 16 amino acids. The V and J ends lost 5 bases and 5 bases, in that order; junction bases with no gene match: 14. Germline V gene lookup returns CDR1 MNHEY and CDR2 SMNVEV (reference sequence).

Only one count was recorded for this clone. This sequence joins TRBV6-1 and TRBJ1-6; TRBD1 matches at 7 bases. This CDR3 comprises 16 residues. The ends lost 0 bases at V and 11 bases at J; junction bases unmatched: 10. In germline, CDR1 is MNHNS, CDR2 SASEGT. This chain's CDR3 is CASSEARAVRGPPLHF. The CDR3 coding sequence is TGTGCCAGCAGTGAAGCGAGAGCAGTAAGGGGGCCACCCCTCCACTTT.

This sequence joins TRBV28 and TRBJ2-7; TRBD1 might be the D (5 bases). The length of the CDR3 is 15 residues. Germline values: CDR1 MDHEN, CDR2 SYDVKM. Trimming removed 5 bases from V and 1 base from J, with 15 bases in between. The CDR3, as DNA: TGTGCCAGCAGTCGCCGCCAGGGTTGGTCCTACGAGCAGTACTTC. It encodes CASSRRQGWSYEQYF.

This chain joins TRBV19 and TRBJ1-4; a weak D match, TRBD1 (6 bases). V lost 5 bases, J lost 2 bases, and 12 bases lay in between. Germline V gives CDR1 LNHDA, CDR2 SQIVND (reference sequence). This CDR3 is built from 15 residues. CDR3 amino acids: CASSAYRVTNEKLFF. The CDR3 DNA sequence: TGTGCCAGTAGTGCGTACAGGGTTACTAATGAAAAACTGTTTTTT.

The chain joins TRBV30 to TRBJ1-4; possibly TRBD1 for D (6 bases). Germline V gene data show CDR1 as GTSNPN and CDR2 as SVGIG (reference sequence). Between the trimmed V and J ends, which lost 4 bases and 3 bases, there was a span of 12 bases. The CDR3 is 14 residues long. The CDR3 sequence is CAWTGVAANEKLFF. In nucleotides, the CDR3 is TGTGCCTGGACAGGGGTGGCGGCTAATGAAAAACTGTTTTTT.

As to this clone: This same CDR3 is encoded by further DNA sequences in the sample. This chain links TRBV7-2 with TRBJ1-2; 7 positions match TRBD1. The ends lost 5 bases at V and 7 bases at J; junction bases unmatched: 7. The CDR3 runs to 13 residues. Germline-derived CDR1 and CDR2 are SGHTA and FQGNSA. The CDR3: CASSPRQGGGYTF. Written as DNA, the CDR3 is TGTGCCAGCAGCCCTAGACAGGGTGGTGGCTACACCTTC.

The DNA of the CDR3 is TGTGCCAGCAGCCAAGGTCTTAGGAACCAGCGCACAGATACGCAGTATTTT. Residues: CASSQGLRNQRTDTQYF. This chain links TRBV4-2 with TRBJ2-3, with D unresolved. There are 17 residues in the CDR3. V lost 1 base and J lost 1, with 15 bases in between. Germline V gene lookup returns CDR1 LGHNA and CDR2 YNFKEQ.

The chain carries TRBV5-1 and TRBJ1-3, with 8 bases lining up with TRBD1. Germline trimming cut 4 bases from V and 1 base from J; bases unmatched to any gene: 4. CDR3 length equals 15 residues. CDR1 and CDR2 from the germline V gene are SGHRS and YFSETQ. The CDR3 is CASSDRTGSGNTIYF. In DNA form, the CDR3 reads TGCGCCAGCAGCGATCGGACAGGGTCTGGAAACACCATATATTTT.

This chain connects TRBV5-4 to TRBJ1-2; maybe TRBD1 (5 bases). Between the trimmed V and J ends, which lost 0 bases and 7 bases, there was a span of 13 bases. This CDR3 has 14 amino acids. CDR1 SGHNT and CDR2 YYREEE come from the germline V gene (reference sequence). The CDR3 DNA reads as TGTGCCAGCAGCTTGGCCGGGCCAGGGAGTGGCTACACCTTC. Its translation: CASSLAGPGSGYTF.

The chain has TRBV19 and TRBJ1-5; D remains unclear. Germline CDR1 is LNHDA and CDR2 is SQIVND (reference sequence). Trimming pared 4 bases from V and 7 bases from J, leaving 11 bases between. This CDR3 comprises 13 residues. The CDR3: CASSNGFGQPQHF. The CDR3 DNA sequence: TGTGCCAGTAGTAACGGGTTCGGCCAGCCCCAGCATTTT.

A single count supports this clone. The chain employs TRBV28 and TRBJ1-2; possible D gene TRBD1, 5 bases. Germline V gene sequence: CDR1 MDHEN, CDR2 SYDVKM. V gave up 6 bases and J gave up 7 bases, with 24 bases separating them. This CDR3 spans 16 amino acids. The CDR3 is CASRGPGIAASLGYTF. CDR3 in DNA: TGTGCCAGCAGGGGGCCAGGTATAGCGGCCTCTCTTGGCTACACCTTC.

The V and J genes are TRBV7-9 and TRBJ1-1; D not certain. This CDR3 has 13 residues. Germline CDR1 SEHNR, CDR2 FQNEAQ (reference sequence). V was pared by 8 bases and J by 1 base, with 11 bases between. This CDR3 is CASHSRGNTEAFF. CDR3 nucleotides: TGTGCCAGCCACTCTCGGGGGAACACTGAAGCTTTCTTT.

The chain couples TRBV5-1 to TRBJ1-1; maybe TRBD1 (6 bases). The CDR3 runs 16 residues. From germline, CDR1 is SGHRS and CDR2 YFSETQ. Deletions cut 7 bases from V and 1 base from J, with 20 bases between. CDR3 loop: CASGPNRASPNTEAFF. The CDR3 DNA follows: TGCGCCAGCGGCCCTAACAGGGCCTCCCCGAACACTGAAGCTTTCTTT. The full variable domain, completed using reference TRBV5-1 and TRBJ1-1, is KAGVTQTPRYLIKTRGQQVTLSCSPISGHRSVSWYQQTPGQGLQFLFEYFSETQRNKGNFPGRFSGRQFSNSRSEMNVSTLELGDSALYLCASGPNRASPNTEAFFGQGTRLTVV.

The chain is built from TRBV28 and TRBJ2-1; 11 nucleotides agree with TRBD1. J lost 15 bases, V lost 2 bases, and 3 bases had no gene match. The length of the CDR3 is 12 residues. In germline, CDR1 is MDHEN, CDR2 SYDVKM. CDR3 bases: TGTGCCAGCAGTTTAGGGACAGGGGGTACGTTCTTC. Its protein is CASSLGTGGTFF. Filled out from reference TRBV28 and TRBJ2-1, the complete variable domain reads DVKVTQSSRYLVKRTGEKVFLECVQDMDHENMFWYRQDPGLGLRLIYFSYDVKMKEKGDIPEGYSVSREKKERFSLILESASTNQTSMYLCASSLGTGGTFFGPGTRLTVL.

The chain carries TRBV2 and TRBJ2-5; TRBD2 matches 15 bases. V lost 3 bases, J lost 6 bases, and 5 bases stayed unmatched. The germline V gene encodes CDR1 SNHLY and CDR2 FYNNEI. CDR3 length equals 16 residues. The CDR3 DNA sequence: TGTGCCAGCAGTGATGTGGGACTAGCGGGGGGACAGACCCAGTACTTC. This translates into CASSDVGLAGGQTQYF.

On this clone itself: Within the sample, other DNA sequences also encode this same CDR3. The chain uses TRBV11-2 and TRBJ2-2; D ambiguous. This CDR3 is 13 amino acids long. Germline V gives CDR1 SGHAT, CDR2 FQNNGV. V was shortened by 3 bases and J by 0 bases, with 2 bases between the two germline ends. The CDR3 loop is CASSFANTGELFF. The DNA for the CDR3 is TGTGCCAGCAGCTTCGCGAACACCGGGGAGCTGTTTTTT.

This chain's CDR3 is CASALHKTAYSYEQYF. DNA for the CDR3: TGTGCCAGCGCTTTACATAAGACAGCCTACTCCTACGAGCAGTACTTC. The chain couples TRBV28 to TRBJ2-7, with D possibly matching TRBD1 (5 bases). V lost 8 bases, J lost 0 bases, and 20 bases lay in between. Germline CDR1 MDHEN, CDR2 SYDVKM. The CDR3 covers 16 residues. The complete variable domain, with remaining parts taken from reference TRBV28 and TRBJ2-7, reads DVKVTQSSRYLVKRTGEKVFLECVQDMDHENMFWYRQDPGLGLRLIYFSYDVKMKEKGDIPEGYSVSREKKERFSLILESASTNQTSMYLCASALHKTAYSYEQYFGPGTRLTVT.